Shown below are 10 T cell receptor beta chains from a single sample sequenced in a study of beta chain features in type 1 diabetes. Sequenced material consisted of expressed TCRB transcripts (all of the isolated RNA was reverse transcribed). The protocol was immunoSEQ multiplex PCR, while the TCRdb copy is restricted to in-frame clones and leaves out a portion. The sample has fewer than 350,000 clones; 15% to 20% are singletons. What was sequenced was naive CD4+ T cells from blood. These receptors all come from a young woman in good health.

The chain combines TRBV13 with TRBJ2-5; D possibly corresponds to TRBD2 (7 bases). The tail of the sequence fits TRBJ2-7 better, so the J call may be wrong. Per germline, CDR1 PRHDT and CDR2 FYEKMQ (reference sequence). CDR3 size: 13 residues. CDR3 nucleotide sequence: TGTGCCACCCGAGCCGGGGGGCCCTACGAGCAGTACTTC. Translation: CATRAGGPYEQYF.

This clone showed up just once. The CDR3 loop is CASRPGGSNTGELFF. CDR3 sequence (DNA): TGCGCCAGCAGGCCCGGGGGATCGAACACCGGGGAGCTGTTTTTT. The gene calls are TRBV5-1 and TRBJ2-2; D perhaps matches TRBD2 (6 bases). The germline gives CDR1 SGHRS, CDR2 YFSETQ. The CDR3 is 15 amino acids. With 5 bases removed from V and 0 bases from J, the gap between germline ends came to 11 bases.

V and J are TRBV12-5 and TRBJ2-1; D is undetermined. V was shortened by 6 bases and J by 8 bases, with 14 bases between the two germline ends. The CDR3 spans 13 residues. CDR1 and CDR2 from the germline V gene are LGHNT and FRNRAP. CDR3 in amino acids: CASGSPGAYEQFF. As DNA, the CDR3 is TGTGCTAGTGGCTCCCCGGGTGCCTATGAGCAGTTCTTC. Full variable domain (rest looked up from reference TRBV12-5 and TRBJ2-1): DARVTQTPRHKVTEMGQEVTMRCQPILGHNTVFWYRQTMMQGLELLAYFRNRAPLDDSGMPKDRFSAEMPDATLATLKIQPSEPRDSAVYFCASGSPGAYEQFFGPGTRLTVL.

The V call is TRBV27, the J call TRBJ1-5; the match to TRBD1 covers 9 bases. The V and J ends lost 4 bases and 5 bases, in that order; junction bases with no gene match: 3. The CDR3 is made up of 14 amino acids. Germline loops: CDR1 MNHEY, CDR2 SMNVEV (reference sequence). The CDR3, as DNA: TGTGCCAGCAGTTCGGGACAGGGCGATCAGCCCCAGCATTTT. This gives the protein CASSSGQGDQPQHF.

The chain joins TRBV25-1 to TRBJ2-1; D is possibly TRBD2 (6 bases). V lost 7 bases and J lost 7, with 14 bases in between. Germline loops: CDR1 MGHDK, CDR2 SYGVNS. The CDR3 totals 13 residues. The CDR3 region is CASIRAAGNEQFF. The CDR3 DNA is TGTGCCAGCATTAGGGCGGCGGGGAATGAGCAGTTCTTC.

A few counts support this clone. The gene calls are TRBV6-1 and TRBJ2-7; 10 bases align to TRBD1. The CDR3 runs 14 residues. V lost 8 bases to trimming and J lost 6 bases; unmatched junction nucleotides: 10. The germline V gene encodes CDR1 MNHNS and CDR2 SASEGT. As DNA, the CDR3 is TGTGCCAGCGGGGTTGGGACAGGGGTCTTCGAGCAGTACTTC. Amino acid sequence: CASGVGTGVFEQYF.

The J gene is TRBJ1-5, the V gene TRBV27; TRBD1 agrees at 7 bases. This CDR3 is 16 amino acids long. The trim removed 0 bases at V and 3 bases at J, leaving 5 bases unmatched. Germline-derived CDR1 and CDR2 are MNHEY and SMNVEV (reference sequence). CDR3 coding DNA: TGTGCCAGCAGTTTATCGAGGGACAGACCCAATCAGCCCCAGCATTTT. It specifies CASSLSRDRPNQPQHF.

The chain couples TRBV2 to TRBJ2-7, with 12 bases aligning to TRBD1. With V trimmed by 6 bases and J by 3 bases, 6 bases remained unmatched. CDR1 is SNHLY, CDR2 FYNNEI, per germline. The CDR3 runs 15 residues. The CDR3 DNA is TGTGCCAGCAGCCGGGGACAGGGGGCCATCTACGAGCAGTACTTC. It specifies CASSRGQGAIYEQYF.

CDR3 in amino acids: CASSQEDSSYEQYF. The CDR3 coding sequence is TGTGCCAGCAGCCAGGAGGACAGCTCCTACGAGCAGTACTTC. The chain links TRBV4-2 to TRBJ2-7; a possible D gene is TRBD1 (6 bases). Germline values: CDR1 LGHNA, CDR2 YNFKEQ. V shed 3 bases and J shed 0 bases, with 9 bases lying between them. The CDR3 spans 14 residues.

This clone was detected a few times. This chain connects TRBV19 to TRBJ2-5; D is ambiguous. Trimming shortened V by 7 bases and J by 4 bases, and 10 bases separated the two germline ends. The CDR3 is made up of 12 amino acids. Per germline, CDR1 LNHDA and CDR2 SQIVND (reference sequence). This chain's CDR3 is CASKPPGETQYF. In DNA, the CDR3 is TGTGCCAGTAAGCCCCCGGGAGAGACCCAGTACTTC.